This T cell receptor beta chain was recorded in a study of T-cell reconstitution after alpha-beta-depleted transplantation in children. The TCRbeta library was prepared with unique molecular identifiers. TCRdb reanalysed the PCR reads using MiXCR and keeps one entry per CDR3 protein. The table records some 490,000 distinct CDR3 sequences, approximately 12% of them present only once. Germline-derived CDR1 and CDR2 are DFQATT and SNEGSKA (reference sequence). With V trimmed by 0 bases and J by 5 bases, 7 bases remained unmatched. CDR3 size: 15 residues. The chain couples TRBV20-1 to TRBJ1-2; 9 bases match TRBD1. The specimen was PBMCs from the stem cell graft donor, collected from the stem cell graft. The receptor was derived from a human donor who donated a stem cell graft to a child with combined immunodeficiency. The CDR3 protein is CSARDLRTGEYGYTF. CDR3 nucleotide sequence: TGCAGTGCTAGAGATTTGAGGACAGGGGAGTATGGCTACACCTTC.